The clone carrying this TCR beta chain was counted a few times. The antigen is not known. These data originate in a study of blood T cells in healthy people across ages. A J-beta primer mix and a sample-barcoded 5' primer were used in a second PCR of roughly 6 to 11 cycles. Each cDNA was tagged by a template-switch adaptor containing 12 random nucleotides. MiXCR was run by TCRdb on the 5' RACE reads, yielding one entry per CDR3 protein. The table shows 1.5 million to 2 million distinct CDR3 sequences, with around 35% occurring only once. Study outcomes and limitations: Observed TCR beta diversity per million T cells went down as age went up. This fall followed a roughly linear course with age. Unsorted PBMCs ruled out conclusive naive versus antigen-experienced comparison.

V lost 0 bases and J 9 bases, leaving 15 bases between the germline ends. This CDR3 has 15 residues. The germline V gene has CDR1 SEHNR and CDR2 FQNEAQ (reference sequence). The sample taken for sequencing was blood. The sequence derives from a woman aged 25 to 39 in good health. The chain carries TRBV7-9 and TRBJ2-1; D possibly corresponds to TRBD2 (6 bases). The CDR3 DNA follows: TGTGCCAGCAGCTTAGCGCCTGGGGGGTCAGCTGAGCAGTTCTTC. Translation gives CASSLAPGGSAEQFF.